This TCR beta chain emerged from a study of T-cell reconstitution after alpha-beta-depleted transplantation in children. Germline V gene lookup returns CDR1 LNHNV and CDR2 YYDKDF (reference sequence). The CDR3 totals 14 residues. Trimming took off 5 bases at V and 5 bases at J, with 10 bases between the two ends. Of note for this clonotype: Its specificity is unknown.

Study-level findings and limits: Roughly two months post-transplant, alpha-beta T cells reportedly originated from several hundred graft clones that had expanded.

Preparation of the TCRbeta library was carried out with unique molecular identifiers. Each CDR3 protein is one row after TCRdb ran MiXCR on the PCR reads. The top ten hold roughly 31% of the sample, which has approximately 980,000 distinct CDR3 sequences, 25% to 35% seen once. This chain joins TRBV15 and TRBJ1-6, with D uncertain. The input for sequencing was PBMCs, mostly from graft donor cells, taken 360 days after TCRalphabeta/CD19-depleted stem cell transplant. The sequence derives from a boy under two years old who had a stem cell transplant for SCID, so the T cells may come from the graft donor. The DNA of the CDR3 is TGTGCCACCAGCCTTGGATGGGATAATTCACCCCTCCACTTT. Its protein is CATSLGWDNSPLHF.